These T cell receptor beta chains were read from a single sample in a study of blood T cell repertoires in COVID-19. The assay was immunoSEQ multiplex PCR, and TCRdb's table has in-frame clones only and misses some. Of under 80,000 clones detected, over 75% appear once; the ten largest clones hold 6% to 8.5%. Input material: peripheral blood. These receptors were collected from a man aged 55 to 69 with acute or convalescent COVID-19. Both conserved end residues are part of each CDR3.

V gene	J gene	CDR3 protein
TRBV29-1	TRBJ2-2	CSVEVQGGGELFF
TRBV5-1	TRBJ1-2	CASSPTHLQEGYTF
TRBV5-4	TRBJ1-2	CASSHKGVRGYGYTF
TRBV4-2	TRBJ2-7	CASSQELLAGEQYF
TRBV5-4	TRBJ2-5	CASSSSGGVQETQYF
TRBV7-2	TRBJ2-1	CASSLIVEQFF
TRBV19	TRBJ1-2	CASTRDRGLYGYTF
TRBV30	TRBJ1-5	CAWSVQTGDQPQHF
TRBV30	TRBJ1-5	CAWSAREVQPQHF
TRBV9	TRBJ1-2	CASSPRDRAVDGYTF
TRBV5-1	TRBJ1-4	CASSEDGQGAEEKLFF
TRBV7-8	TRBJ1-2	CASSLAVNYGYTF
TRBV9	TRBJ2-1	CASRPSGANGEQFF
TRBV19	TRBJ2-6	CASSMDRLDSGANVLTF
TRBV4-3	TRBJ2-2	CASSHLPVDSGGSNTGELFF
TRBV29-1	TRBJ2-6	CSVEDWDRETTGANVLTF
TRBV7-8	TRBJ1-3	CASSLAGFARGRDTIYF
TRBV6-5	TRBJ2-5	CASSHGQGQAETQYF
TRBV30	TRBJ1-2	CAWSVWRTGGAQVGYTF
TRBV19	TRBJ2-6	CASTRTGANVLTF
TRBV5-4	TRBJ2-1	CASSLPGGPLNEQFF
TRBV4-1	TRBJ1-3	CASSKEGGGPRGRNTIYF
TRBV7-6	TRBJ2-3	CASRDPSGGTDTQYF
TRBV25-1	TRBJ2-7	CASKGGGYEQYF
TRBV6-2/TRBV6-3	TRBJ1-1	CASSYSWQAFF
TRBV6-5	TRBJ1-2	CASSPRGDGYTF
TRBV10-3	TRBJ2-1	CAIVDVQDRGRAEQFF
TRBV10-1	TRBJ2-1	CASSESFTSGEDNEQFF
TRBV4-3	TRBJ1-6	CASSPGEDSPLHF
TRBV7-2	TRBJ2-4	CASSFSGGDIQYF
TRBV12-5	TRBJ1-3	CASGLAGTAGNTIYF
TRBV4-3	TRBJ1-3	CASSQDLGQGDGNTIYF